A selection of T cell receptor beta chains follows, all from one sample in a study of cytomegalovirus exposure and HLA in healthy donors. Measured with immunoSEQ multiplex PCR; TCRdb has only the in-frame clones, and not every one. Counted here are 85,000 to 90,000 clones, approximately 76% occurring once; the ten biggest clones make up over 9.5%. The specimen sequenced was PBMCs. These receptors were collected from a man in his thirties or forties in good health and CMV-seropositive. Each CDR3 is given with its conserved first and last residue. A D gene is named only where the DNA matches it firmly. Clone size is given for some rows only: seen once, a few or many times, or a class if the clone is expanded.

cdr3_aa: CATSSDTEQFF; cdr3_nt: TGTGCCACCAGCAGTGACACGGAGCAGTTCTTC; v_call: TRBV15; d_call: .; clone_size: .; j_call: TRBJ2-1
cdr3_aa: CASQPGTGGFYSNQPQHF; cdr3_nt: TGTGCCAGTCAGCCCGGGACAGGAGGTTTTTATAGCAATCAGCCCCAGCATTTT; v_call: TRBV19; d_call: TRBD1; clone_size: .; j_call: TRBJ1-5
cdr3_aa: CASSGGRAGEKLFF; cdr3_nt: TGCGCCAGCAGTGGCGGCAGGGCAGGTGAAAAACTGTTTTTT; v_call: TRBV10-2; d_call: .; clone_size: .; j_call: TRBJ1-4
cdr3_aa: CASSIRQGDEQYF; cdr3_nt: TGTGCCAGCTCAATTCGACAGGGTGACGAGCAGTACTTC; v_call: TRBV18; d_call: TRBD1; clone_size: .; j_call: TRBJ2-7
cdr3_aa: CASSRLAGNNEQFF; cdr3_nt: TGTGCCAGCAGTCGACTAGCGGGGAACAATGAGCAGTTCTTC; v_call: TRBV6-5; d_call: TRBD2; clone_size: few; j_call: TRBJ2-1
cdr3_aa: CASSPGGWPRGKNTEAFF; cdr3_nt: TGCGCCAGCAGCCCCGGGGGGTGGCCCCGGGGGAAGAACACTGAAGCTTTCTTT; v_call: TRBV4-1; d_call: .; clone_size: .; j_call: TRBJ1-1
cdr3_aa: CASREGNGPGELFF; cdr3_nt: TGTGCCAGCAGGGAGGGAAATGGGCCCGGGGAGCTGTTTTTT; v_call: TRBV27; d_call: .; clone_size: .; j_call: TRBJ2-2
cdr3_aa: CASSQQVVLMNTEAFF; cdr3_nt: TGCGCCAGCAGCCAACAGGTGGTCTTAATGAACACTGAAGCTTTCTTT; v_call: TRBV4-1; d_call: .; clone_size: .; j_call: TRBJ1-1
cdr3_aa: CASSLRVRETQYF; cdr3_nt: TGTGCCAGCAGCTTGAGGGTTAGGGAGACCCAGTACTTC; v_call: TRBV11-2; d_call: .; clone_size: .; j_call: TRBJ2-5
cdr3_aa: CASSPRRGRTGELFF; cdr3_nt: TGTGCCAGCAGCCCTCGCAGGGGGCGCACCGGGGAGCTGTTTTTT; v_call: TRBV7-2; d_call: TRBD1; clone_size: once; j_call: TRBJ2-2